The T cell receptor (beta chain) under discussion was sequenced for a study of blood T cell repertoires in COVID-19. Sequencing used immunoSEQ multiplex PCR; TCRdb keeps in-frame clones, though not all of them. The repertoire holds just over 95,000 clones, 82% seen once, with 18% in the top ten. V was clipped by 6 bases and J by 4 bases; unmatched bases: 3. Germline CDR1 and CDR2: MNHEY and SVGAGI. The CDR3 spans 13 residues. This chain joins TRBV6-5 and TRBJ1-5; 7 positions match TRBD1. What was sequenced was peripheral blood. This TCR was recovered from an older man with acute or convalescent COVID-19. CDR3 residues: CASSGTENQPQHF. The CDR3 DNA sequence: TGTGCCAGCAGCGGGACAGAGAATCAGCCCCAGCATTTT.